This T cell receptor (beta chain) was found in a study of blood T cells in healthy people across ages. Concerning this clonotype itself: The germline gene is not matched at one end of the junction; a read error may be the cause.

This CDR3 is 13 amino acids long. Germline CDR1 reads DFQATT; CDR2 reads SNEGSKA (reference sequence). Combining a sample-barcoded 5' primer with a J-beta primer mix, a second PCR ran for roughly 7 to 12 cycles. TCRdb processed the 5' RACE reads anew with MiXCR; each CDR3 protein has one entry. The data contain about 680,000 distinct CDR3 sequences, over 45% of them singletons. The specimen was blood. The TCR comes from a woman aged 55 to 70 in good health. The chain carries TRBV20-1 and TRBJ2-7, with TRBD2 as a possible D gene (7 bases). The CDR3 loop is CSAMRPGDYQQYF. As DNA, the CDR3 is TGCAGTGCTATGAGGCCAGGGGACTACCAGCAGTACTTC.